This T cell receptor (beta chain) was documented in a study of cytomegalovirus exposure and HLA in healthy donors. General study findings and limits: V- and J-gene trimming of TCR beta was linked (in a later analysis) to a missense DCLRE1C variant. Previous analysis showed most TCR beta V segments were productive about 90% or about 30% of the time. Beyond CMV serostatus, there was no information to go on about immune exposure. Within the data, a cluster of highly shared sequence variants was likely a sequencing artifact.

The CDR3 runs 18 residues. CDR1 is MNHNS, CDR2 SASEGT, per germline. The primer mix had 60 Vbeta and 13 Jbeta primers. Data came from immunoSEQ multiplex PCR; TCRdb stores just in-frame clones and leaves some out. Among around 100,000 clones listed, 10% were seen once. A remark on this clone: The antigen is unknown.

The V gene is TRBV6-1, the J gene TRBJ2-5; 9 bases are shared with TRBD2. The J call may be faulty, since TRBJ2-7 better matches the DNA end. Material for sequencing was PBMCs. The clonotype comes from a man aged 40-50 years in good health and CMV-seropositive. The CDR3 here is CASSGGLGSGRPSYEQYF. The CDR3 DNA reads TGTGCCAGCAGTGGGGGCTTGGGTAGCGGGAGACCTTCCTACGAGCAGTACTTC.